This TCR beta chain was identified in a study of blood T cell repertoires in COVID-19. Study-level background: Collection of acute and convalescent COVID-19 samples took place in the United States, Italy and Spain. T cells, B-cell-depleted T cells, or PBMCs supplied cDNA or gDNA.

CDR1 and CDR2 from the germline V gene are MNHEY and SMNVEV (reference sequence). The CDR3 loop spans 16 amino acids. With 5 bases clipped from V and 7 bases from J, the junction kept 12 bases outside the gene matches. Only a few counts were recorded for this clone. Authors' methods: Amplification from reference gene primers served as the basis for estimated nucleated cell counts. Assay: immunoSEQ multiplex PCR; the TCRdb copy retains only in-frame clones and omits some. V and J calls plus clone size are reproduced from that table; the DNA served to infer D and trimming. The table lists about 90,000 clones, around nine tenths of them singletons.

J is TRBJ2-3 and V is TRBV27; 10 bases line up with TRBD2. The clonotype originates from an elderly man with active or convalescent COVID-19. Sequencing was performed on peripheral blood. This CDR3 is CASSPRLAGEGNTQYF. The CDR3 DNA sequence: TGTGCCAGCAGTCCCCGGCTAGCGGGAGAGGGAAATACGCAGTATTTT.